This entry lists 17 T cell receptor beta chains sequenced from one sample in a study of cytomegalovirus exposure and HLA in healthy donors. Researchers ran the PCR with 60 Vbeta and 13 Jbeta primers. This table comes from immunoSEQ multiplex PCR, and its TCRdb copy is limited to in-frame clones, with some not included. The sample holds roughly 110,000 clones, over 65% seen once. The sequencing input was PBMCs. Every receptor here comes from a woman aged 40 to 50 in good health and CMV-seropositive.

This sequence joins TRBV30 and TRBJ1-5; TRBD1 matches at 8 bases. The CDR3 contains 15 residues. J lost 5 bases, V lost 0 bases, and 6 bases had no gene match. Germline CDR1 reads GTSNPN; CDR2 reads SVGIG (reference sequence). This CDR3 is CAWSVGGTGYQPQHF. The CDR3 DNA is TGTGCCTGGAGTGTAGGCGGGACAGGATATCAGCCCCAGCATTTT.

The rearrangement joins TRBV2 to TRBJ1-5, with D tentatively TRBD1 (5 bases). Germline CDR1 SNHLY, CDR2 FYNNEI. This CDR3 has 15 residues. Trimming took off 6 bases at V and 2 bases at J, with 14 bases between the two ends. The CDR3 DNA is TGTGCCAGCAGCCCACGGGGGGATCGCAATCAGCCCCAGCATTTT. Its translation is CASSPRGDRNQPQHF.

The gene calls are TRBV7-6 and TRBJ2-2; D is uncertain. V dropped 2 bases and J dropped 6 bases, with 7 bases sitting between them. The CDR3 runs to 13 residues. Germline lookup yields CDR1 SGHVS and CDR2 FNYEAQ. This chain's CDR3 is CASSLSEAGELFF. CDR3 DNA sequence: TGTGCCAGCAGCTTATCTGAGGCCGGGGAGCTGTTTTTT.

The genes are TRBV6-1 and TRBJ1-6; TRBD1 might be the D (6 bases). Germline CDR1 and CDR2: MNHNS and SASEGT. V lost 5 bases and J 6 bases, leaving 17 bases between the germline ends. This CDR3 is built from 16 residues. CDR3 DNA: TGTGCCAGCAGTCAAGATTTTAGACAGGCTAATTCACCCCTCCACTTT. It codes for CASSQDFRQANSPLHF.

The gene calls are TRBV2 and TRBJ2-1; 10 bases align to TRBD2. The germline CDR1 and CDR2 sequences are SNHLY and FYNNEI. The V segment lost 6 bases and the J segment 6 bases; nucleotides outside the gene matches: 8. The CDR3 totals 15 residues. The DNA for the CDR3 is TGTGCCAGCAGCCCCGAGAGCGGGGGGGCCAATGAGCAGTTCTTC. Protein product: CASSPESGGANEQFF.

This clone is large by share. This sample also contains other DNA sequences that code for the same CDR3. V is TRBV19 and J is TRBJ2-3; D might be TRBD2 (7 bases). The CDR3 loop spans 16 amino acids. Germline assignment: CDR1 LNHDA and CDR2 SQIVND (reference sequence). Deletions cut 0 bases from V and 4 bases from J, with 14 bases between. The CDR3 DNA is TGTGCCAGTAGTATAGATCTCGGGGGGCCCGCAGATACGCAGTATTTT. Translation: CASSIDLGGPADTQYF. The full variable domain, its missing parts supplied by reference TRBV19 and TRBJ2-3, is DGGITQSPKYLFRKEGQNVTLSCEQNLNHDAMYWYRQDPGQGLRLIYYSQIVNDFQKGDIAEGYSVSREKKESFPLTVTSAQKNPTAFYLCASSIDLGGPADTQYFGPGTRLTVL.

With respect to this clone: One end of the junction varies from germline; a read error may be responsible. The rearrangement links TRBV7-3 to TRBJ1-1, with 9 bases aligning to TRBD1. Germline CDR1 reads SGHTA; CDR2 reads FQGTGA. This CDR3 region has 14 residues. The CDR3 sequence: CVSSLTQGASEAFF. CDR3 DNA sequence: TGTGTCAGCAGCTTAACACAGGGGGCATCTGAAGCTTTCTTT.

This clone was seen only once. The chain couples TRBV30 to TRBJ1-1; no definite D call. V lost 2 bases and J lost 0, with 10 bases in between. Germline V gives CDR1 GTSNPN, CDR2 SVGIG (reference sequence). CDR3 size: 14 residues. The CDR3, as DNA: TGTGCCTGGAGTTGGGGAGGGTTGAACACTGAAGCTTTCTTT. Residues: CAWSWGGLNTEAFF.

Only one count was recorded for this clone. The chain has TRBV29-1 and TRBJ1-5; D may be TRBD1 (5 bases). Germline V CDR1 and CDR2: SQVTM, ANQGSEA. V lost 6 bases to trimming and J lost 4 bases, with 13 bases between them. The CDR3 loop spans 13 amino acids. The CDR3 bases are TGCAGCGTCGGGGGGACGGGGAATCAGCCCCAGCATTTT. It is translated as CSVGGTGNQPQHF.

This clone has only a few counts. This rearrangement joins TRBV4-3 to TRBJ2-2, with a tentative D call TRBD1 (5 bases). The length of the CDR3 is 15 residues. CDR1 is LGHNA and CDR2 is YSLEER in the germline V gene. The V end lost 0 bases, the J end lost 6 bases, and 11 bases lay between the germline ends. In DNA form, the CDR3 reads TGCGCCAGCAGCCAAGAGGGGCCTGGGGCCGGGGAGCTGTTTTTT. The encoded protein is CASSQEGPGAGELFF.

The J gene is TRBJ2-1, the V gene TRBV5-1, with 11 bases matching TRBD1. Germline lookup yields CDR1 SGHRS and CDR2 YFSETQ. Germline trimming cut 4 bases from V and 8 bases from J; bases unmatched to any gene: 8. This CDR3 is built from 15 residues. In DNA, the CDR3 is TGCGCCAGCAGCGCTGGGGACAGGGGGGCGGATGAGCAGTTCTTC. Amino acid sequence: CASSAGDRGADEQFF.

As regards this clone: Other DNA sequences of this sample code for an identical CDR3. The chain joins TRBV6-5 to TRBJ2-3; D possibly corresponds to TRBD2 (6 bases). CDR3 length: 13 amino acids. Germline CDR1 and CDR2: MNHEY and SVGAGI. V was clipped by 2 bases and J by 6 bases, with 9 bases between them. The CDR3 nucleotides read TGTGCCAGCAGTTACCCAGGGAGGGATACGCAGTATTTT. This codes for CASSYPGRDTQYF.

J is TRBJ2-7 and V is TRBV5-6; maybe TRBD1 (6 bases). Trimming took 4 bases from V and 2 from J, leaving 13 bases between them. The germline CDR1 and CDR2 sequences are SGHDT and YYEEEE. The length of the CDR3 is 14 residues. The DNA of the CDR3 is TGTGCCAGCAGCAGCCAGACAGGTACCTACGAGCAGTACTTC. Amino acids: CASSSQTGTYEQYF.

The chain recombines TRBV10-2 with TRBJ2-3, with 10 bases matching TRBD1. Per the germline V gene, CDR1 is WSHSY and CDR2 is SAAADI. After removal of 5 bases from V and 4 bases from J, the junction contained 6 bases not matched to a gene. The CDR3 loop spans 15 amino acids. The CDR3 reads CASSRDRGRSDTQYF. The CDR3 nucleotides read TGCGCCAGCAGTCGTGACAGGGGGCGCTCAGATACGCAGTATTTT.

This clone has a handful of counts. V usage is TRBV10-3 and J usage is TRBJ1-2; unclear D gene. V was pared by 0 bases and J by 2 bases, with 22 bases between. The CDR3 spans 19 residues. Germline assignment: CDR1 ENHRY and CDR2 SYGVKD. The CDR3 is CAISESQYRQADHNYGYTF. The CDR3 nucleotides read TGTGCCATCAGTGAGTCCCAATACCGACAAGCGGACCACAACTATGGCTACACCTTC.

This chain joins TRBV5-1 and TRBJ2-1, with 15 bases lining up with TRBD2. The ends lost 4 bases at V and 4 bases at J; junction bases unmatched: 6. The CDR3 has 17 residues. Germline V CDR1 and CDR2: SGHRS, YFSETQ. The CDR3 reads CASSTGLAGGSYNEQFF. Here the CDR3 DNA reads TGCGCCAGCAGCACCGGACTAGCGGGGGGGTCATACAATGAGCAGTTCTTC.

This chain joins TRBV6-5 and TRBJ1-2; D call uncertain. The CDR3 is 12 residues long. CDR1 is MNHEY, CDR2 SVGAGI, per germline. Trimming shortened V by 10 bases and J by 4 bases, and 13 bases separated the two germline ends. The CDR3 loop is CATATPGYGYTF. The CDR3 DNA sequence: TGTGCCACCGCGACCCCAGGCTATGGCTACACCTTC.